This is a list of T cell receptor beta chains from one sample in a study of beta chain features in type 1 diabetes. TCRdb keeps only in-frame clones here, not all; method: immunoSEQ multiplex PCR. The data show tens of thousands of clones, approximately 40% seen once. Sequenced sample: stem cell memory CD4+ T cells from blood. These receptors all come from a man aged 30-40 years with type 1 diabetes. Each CDR3 is given with its conserved first and last residue. A D gene is named only where the DNA matches it firmly. Clone sizes are given selectively: once, few, many, or a class where the clone is expanded.

.	13	TRBJ2-5	TRBV7-2	.	TGTGCCAGCAGCTTAATTGCCGCGGAGACCCAGTACTTC	CASSLIAAETQYF
.	15	TRBJ2-3	TRBV18	.	TGTGCCAGCTCACCGACAAACAGGGGCACAGATACGCAGTATTTT	CASSPTNRGTDTQYF
TRBD1	17	TRBJ2-2	TRBV19	.	TGTGCCAGTAGTATAGTAAAGGGGGCGCGAGGTACCGGGGAGCTGTTTTTT	CASSIVKGARGTGELFF
TRBD2	14	TRBJ2-5	TRBV29-1	.	TGCAGCGTCGCTAGACTAGCGGGAGGAGAGACCCAGTACTTC	CSVARLAGGETQYF
.	13	TRBJ1-1	TRBV15	once	TGTGCCACCAGCAGAGTAGGACAGTCTGAAGCTTTCTTT	CATSRVGQSEAFF
TRBD2	13	TRBJ2-1	TRBV5-1	.	TGCGCCAGTGCTACTAGCGGCTTGGGTGAGCAGTTCTTC	CASATSGLGEQFF
TRBD1	14	TRBJ2-3	TRBV7-3	few	TGTGCCAGCAGCCCTGGACAGGGGGCAGATACGCAGTATTTT	CASSPGQGADTQYF
TRBD1	14	TRBJ1-2	TRBV30	.	TGTGCCTGGATCCACAGGGGGCGCGGCCGTGGCTACACCTTC	CAWIHRGRGRGYTF
TRBD2	14	TRBJ2-1	TRBV19	.	TGTGCCAGTCGGTCGGGACTAGCGGGAGCCCCTAAGTTCTTC	CASRSGLAGAPKFF
TRBD2	17	TRBJ2-3	TRBV7-2	few	TGTGCCAGCAGCTTATATGGGACTAGCGGGGGGAAGGATACGCAGTATTTT	CASSLYGTSGGKDTQYF
TRBD1	13	TRBJ1-1	TRBV14	few	TGTGCCAGCAGTCGGGACAGGAACACTGAAGCTTTCTTT	CASSRDRNTEAFF
.	12	TRBJ2-7	TRBV7-2	.	TGTGCCAGCAGCTTAATTAGCTACGAGCAGTACTTC	CASSLISYEQYF
.	16	TRBJ1-5	TRBV11-2	.	TGTGCCAGCAGCTTAACCGGAGGTGGGAGCAATCAGCCCCAGCATTTT	CASSLTGGGSNQPQHF
TRBD1	14	TRBJ1-2	TRBV6-6	.	TGTGCCAGCACCTGGGACAGGGGAGACTATGGCTACACCTTC	CASTWDRGDYGYTF
.	13	TRBJ2-1	TRBV13	few	TGTGCCAGCAGGTCCGTGGCTAGTCTTGAGCAGTTCTTC	CASRSVASLEQFF
TRBD1	14	TRBJ2-7	TRBV7-9	.	TGTGCCAGCAGCTTAACAGGGGGCATCCACGAGCAGTACTTC	CASSLTGGIHEQYF
.	13	TRBJ2-1	TRBV5-4	once	TGTGCCAGCAGCTTCCGGGGAAACAATGAGCAGTTCTTC	CASSFRGNNEQFF
TRBD1	15	TRBJ1-5	TRBV28	few	TGTGCCAGCAGACCTCCGCCGGGACAGGGGGTTCCCCAGCATTTT	CASRPPPGQGVPQHF
.	13	TRBJ2-1	TRBV5-1	.	TGCGCCAGCAGCGACGGGATCCACAATGAGCAGTTCTTC	CASSDGIHNEQFF
TRBD2	16	TRBJ2-3	TRBV5-1	.	TGCGCCAGCAGCCTGATGACTAGCCGGGGCACAGATACGCAGTATTTT	CASSLMTSRGTDTQYF
.	16	TRBJ1-5	TRBV5-1	.	TGCGCCAGCAGCTTAGAACCCACAGGGTCCAATCAGCCCCAGCATTTT	CASSLEPTGSNQPQHF
.	13	TRBJ1-2	TRBV6-6	.	TGTGCCAGCAGCTCCCGGACACGCACTGGCTACACCTTC	CASSSRTRTGYTF
.	11	TRBJ2-7	TRBV11-1	.	TGTGCCAGCAGCTTAACCGGGGAGCAGTACTTC	CASSLTGEQYF
TRBD2	15	TRBJ2-3	TRBV6-5	.	TGTGCCAGCAGTCCCAGCCTAGCGGGAGCCGATACGCAGTATTTT	CASSPSLAGADTQYF
TRBD2	17	TRBJ2-2	TRBV5-1	few	TGCGCCAGCAGCTCGGGACTAGCGGGCTTTCGTACCGGGGAGCTGTTTTTT	CASSSGLAGFRTGELFF
.	15	TRBJ1-3	TRBV2	few	TGTGCCAGCAGTGAAGGGGCTACGGGAGGAAACACCATATATTTT	CASSEGATGGNTIYF
TRBD1	16	TRBJ2-7	TRBV5-6	.	TGTGCCAGCAGCGAGTTGGGACAGGTTAGCTCCTACGAGCAGTACTTC	CASSELGQVSSYEQYF
.	14	TRBJ1-2	TRBV6-1	.	TGTGCCAGCAGTGAACGTCAGGGTCGTTATGGCTACACCTTC	CASSERQGRYGYTF
.	15	TRBJ1-2	TRBV7-2	few	TGTGCCAGCAGCCCCTCGGGGGGGGGAAACTATGGCTACACCTTC	CASSPSGGGNYGYTF